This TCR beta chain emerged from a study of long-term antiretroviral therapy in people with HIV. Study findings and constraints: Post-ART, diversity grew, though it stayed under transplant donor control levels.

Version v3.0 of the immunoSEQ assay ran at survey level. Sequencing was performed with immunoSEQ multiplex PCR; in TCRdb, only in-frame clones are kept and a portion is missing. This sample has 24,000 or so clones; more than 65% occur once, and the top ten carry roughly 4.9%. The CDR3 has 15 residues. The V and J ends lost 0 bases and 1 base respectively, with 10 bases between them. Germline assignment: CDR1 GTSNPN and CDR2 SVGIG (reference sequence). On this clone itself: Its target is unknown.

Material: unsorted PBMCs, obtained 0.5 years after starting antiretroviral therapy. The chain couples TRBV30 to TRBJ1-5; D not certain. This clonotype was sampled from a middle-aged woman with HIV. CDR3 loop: CAWSVTQDSNQPQHF. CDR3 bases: TGTGCCTGGAGTGTCACCCAGGACAGCAATCAGCCCCAGCATTTT.